This T cell receptor (beta chain) derives from a study of regulatory T cells in long-lasting Graves disease. Library construction for TCR beta used iRepertoire HTBI primers and Arm-PCR of CDR3 regions. TCRdb ran MiXCR on the multiplex PCR reads and lists one entry per CDR3 protein. The table records approximately 470,000 distinct CDR3 sequences, roughly 15% of them present only once. Regarding time point: newly diagnosed GD, antithyroid drugs for less than 3 months. TCR sequences were obtained from RNA taken from PBMCs. This clonotype showed up many times. Germline V gene data show CDR1 as SGHTA and CDR2 as FQGNSA. There are 15 residues in the CDR3. With V trimmed by 0 bases and J by 2 bases, 3 bases remained unmatched. These data were also filed under a second study, of T cells in Graves' hyperthyroidism and ophthalmopathy.

The specimen was peripheral blood mononuclear cells (PBMCs), collected at new diagnosis, from a patient treated with antithyroid drugs. This receptor was obtained from a man in his forties with Graves disease. The chain uses TRBV7-2 and TRBJ2-7, with 8 bases fitting TRBD1. CDR3 nucleotides: TGTGCCAGCAGCTTAGCGACAGGGGTGGCCTACGAGCAGTACTTC. Translation: CASSLATGVAYEQYF. Full variable domain (missing parts from reference TRBV7-2 and TRBJ2-7): GAGVSQSPSNKVTEKGKDVELRCDPISGHTALYWYRQSLGQGLEFLIYFQGNSAPDKSGLPSDRFSAERTGGSVSTLTIQRTQQEDSAVYLCASSLATGVAYEQYFGPGTRLTVT.